This TCR beta chain was captured by sequencing in a study of cytomegalovirus exposure and HLA in healthy donors. There are 13 residues in the CDR3. Trimming took 3 bases from V and 3 from J, leaving 8 bases between them. Germline V gene lookup returns CDR1 SGHAT and CDR2 FQNNGV. Broader study findings: Association of roughly 17,000 TCR beta sequences with HLA alleles was found at 0.05 false discovery rate in a later analysis.

The PCR had 60 Vbeta and 13 Jbeta primers. Only in-frame clones appear in the TCRdb table, and some are missing; sequencing was by immunoSEQ multiplex PCR. Here the sample spans under 120,000 clones, roughly 85% being singletons. About this clone: Its antigen is not identified.

The sequencing sample was made of PBMCs. V and J are TRBV11-2 and TRBJ1-2; D gene uncertain. The source of this sequence is a woman between 40 and 50 years old in good health and CMV-seronegative. The CDR3: CASSFERDYGYTF. The DNA for the CDR3 is TGTGCCAGCAGCTTCGAGAGAGACTATGGCTACACCTTC.